This T cell receptor beta chain was recovered during a study of blood T cell repertoires in COVID-19. Background on the study: The United States, Italy and Spain were the sources of the acute and convalescent COVID-19 samples. The cDNA or gDNA used as material had been derived from T cells, B-cell-depleted T cells, or PBMCs.

Trimming at V came to 4 bases and at J to 0 bases, leaving 18 bases not matched to a gene. The CDR3 has 19 amino acids. Germline values: CDR1 SGHRS, CDR2 YFSETQ. This table comes from immunoSEQ multiplex PCR, and its TCRdb copy is limited to in-frame clones, with some not included. The profile shows approximately 250,000 clones, over 65% of them singletons. This clone was picked up a small number of times. The TCR comes from a man aged 60 to 69 who had recovered from COVID-19. Sequencing was carried out using peripheral blood. This chain connects TRBV5-1 to TRBJ1-1; TRBD1 agrees at 7 bases. CDR3 sequence (DNA): TGCGCCAGCAGCCCCTTTTCTCGGGACAGCATTTATGTGAACACTGAAGCTTTCTTT. Its protein is CASSPFSRDSIYVNTEAFF.